Shown below are 21 T cell receptor beta chains from a single sample sequenced in a study of blood T cell repertoires in COVID-19. The data were produced by immunoSEQ multiplex PCR, yet TCRdb's version contains in-frame clones alone and is incomplete. The sample shows over 150,000 clones, about 90% of them seen only once. Sequenced input: peripheral blood. The origin of the receptors is a man aged 50-59 years with acute or convalescent COVID-19.

The CDR3 is CASSPRPRDSYQPQHF. The CDR3 region has the DNA TGTGCCAGTAGTCCCCGACCACGGGACAGTTATCAGCCCCAGCATTTT. The rearrangement links TRBV19 to TRBJ1-5; the match to TRBD1 covers 7 bases. Germline V CDR1 and CDR2: LNHDA, SQIVND (reference sequence). The J segment lost 5 bases and the V segment lost 5 bases, leaving 12 bases of the junction unmatched. The CDR3 is 16 residues long.

The V and J genes are TRBV19 and TRBJ2-1; 11 bases map to TRBD2. The CDR3 is 14 amino acids. J gave up 4 bases and V 6 bases, and 2 bases lay outside the gene matches. The germline gives CDR1 LNHDA, CDR2 SQIVND (reference sequence). The CDR3 here is CASRLAGGYNEQFF. In DNA, the CDR3 is TGTGCCAGTAGGCTAGCGGGGGGATACAATGAGCAGTTCTTC.

This clone was seen only a few times. The chain uses TRBV15 and TRBJ2-7; D call uncertain. V was pared by 0 bases and J by 2 bases, with 8 bases between. The germline gives CDR1 LNHNV, CDR2 YYDKDF (reference sequence). This CDR3 spans 14 amino acids. CDR3 coding DNA: TGTGCCACCAGCAGAGACAGGCGAGCCTACGAGCAGTACTTC. Translating gives CATSRDRRAYEQYF.

V gene TRBV27 combines with J gene TRBJ2-7; TRBD1 aligns across 8 bases. CDR3 size: 15 residues. V trimming: 1 base; J trimming: 4 bases; junction bases outside the gene matches: 6. Germline V gene data show CDR1 as MNHEY and CDR2 as SMNVEV (reference sequence). CDR3 nucleotide sequence: TGTGCCAGCAGTTTATGGGCAGGGGGCATGTACGAGCAGTACTTC. It codes for CASSLWAGGMYEQYF.

V and J are TRBV10-1 and TRBJ2-2; no firm D call. The germline V and J ends were trimmed by 4 bases and 7 bases, with 7 bases remaining between them. This CDR3 contains 12 residues. Germline V lookup: CDR1 WNHNN, CDR2 SYGVQD (reference sequence). The chain's CDR3 is CASSGSGGELFF. DNA for the CDR3: TGCGCCAGCAGTGGTAGTGGCGGGGAGCTGTTTTTT.

The chain combines TRBV9 with TRBJ1-2; perhaps TRBD1 as D (6 bases). The germline V gene encodes CDR1 SGDLS and CDR2 YYNGEE. The V gene lost 5 bases and the J gene lost 8 bases, with 16 bases spanning the gap. The CDR3 is made up of 13 amino acids. The CDR3, as DNA: TGTGCCAGCAGGAGGGGGGGACATTACGGCTACACCTTC. It codes for CASRRGGHYGYTF.

The chain links TRBV2 to TRBJ1-2; possible D gene TRBD1, 6 bases. Germline V gene data show CDR1 as SNHLY and CDR2 as FYNNEI. Trimming left V 6 bases short and J 4 bases short, with 21 bases between. The CDR3 totals 16 residues. CDR3 in amino acids: CASSATAGQQGYGYTF. The DNA for the CDR3 is TGTGCCAGCAGCGCAACCGCCGGGCAACAGGGCTATGGCTACACCTTC.

The chain employs TRBV6-6 and TRBJ1-1; tentative D call: TRBD1 (5 bases). The ends were cut back, 5 bases at V and 3 bases at J, with 10 bases in the middle. Per the germline V gene, CDR1 is MNHNY and CDR2 is SVGAGI (reference sequence). CDR3 size: 13 residues. For the CDR3, the DNA is TGTGCCAGCAGTCCTCAGGGTTACACTGAAGCTTTCTTT. Protein product: CASSPQGYTEAFF.

This chain links TRBV30 with TRBJ1-1; D perhaps matches TRBD1 (5 bases). Germline V gene data show CDR1 as GTSNPN and CDR2 as SVGIG (reference sequence). This CDR3 spans 13 amino acids. V was shortened by 3 bases and J by 1 base, with 9 bases between the two germline ends. The CDR3 DNA is TGTGCCTGGAGGCTGACAGAGAACACTGAAGCTTTCTTT. It translates to CAWRLTENTEAFF.

The chain uses TRBV9 and TRBJ2-4; no reliable D call. Germline CDR1 is SGDLS and CDR2 is YYNGEE. Deletions cut 3 bases from V and 3 bases from J, with 4 bases between. The CDR3 length is 12 residues. The CDR3 sequence: CASSASKNIQYF. The CDR3 bases are TGTGCCAGCAGCGCCAGCAAAAACATTCAGTACTTC.

The rearrangement joins TRBV3-1 (or the pseudogene TRBV3-2) to TRBJ2-7; the D gene is possibly TRBD1 (5 bases). The CDR3 runs to 13 residues. V lost 1 base and J 10 bases, leaving 14 bases between the germline ends. In germline, CDR1 is LGHDT, CDR2 YNNKEL (reference sequence). This CDR3 is CASSQGSRDPQYF. The CDR3 DNA reads as TGTGCCAGCAGCCAAGGTTCCAGGGATCCCCAGTACTTC.

The rearrangement joins TRBV7-3 to TRBJ2-3; 7 nucleotides line up with TRBD2. There are 15 residues in the CDR3. Trimming cost V 1 base and J 0 bases; bases outside gene matches: 1. Germline V CDR1 and CDR2: SGHTA, FQGTGA. Written as DNA, the CDR3 is TGTGCCAGCAGCTTAAGGCGGGGGAGCACAGATACGCAGTATTTT. Translation gives CASSLRRGSTDTQYF.

The chain has TRBV5-5 and TRBJ1-4; 8 positions match TRBD1. With 0 bases clipped from V and 3 bases from J, the junction kept 4 bases outside the gene matches. Germline CDR1 SGHKS, CDR2 YYEKEE (reference sequence). This CDR3 spans 16 amino acids. CDR3 in amino acids: CASSLGTGWANEKLFF. The DNA of the CDR3 is TGTGCCAGCAGCTTGGGGACAGGGTGGGCTAATGAAAAACTGTTTTTT. Drawing the rest from reference TRBV5-5 and TRBJ1-4, the complete variable domain is DAGVTQSPTHLIKTRGQQVTLRCSPISGHKSVSWYQQVLGQGPQFIFQYYEKEERGRGNFPDRFSARQFPNYSSELNVNALLLGDSALYLCASSLGTGWANEKLFFGSGTQLSVL.

V usage is TRBV5-1 and J usage is TRBJ2-3; D is uncertain. The CDR3 sequence is 14 residues long. Germline V gene sequence: CDR1 SGHRS, CDR2 YFSETQ. The ends were cut back, 2 bases at V and 2 bases at J, with 9 bases in the middle. CDR3 amino acids: CASSFQANTDTQYF. CDR3 DNA sequence: TGCGCCAGCAGCTTTCAGGCAAACACAGATACGCAGTATTTT.

This clone was seen once. The chain carries TRBV28 and TRBJ2-3; 11 bases fit TRBD2. V shed 4 bases and J 2 bases; nucleotides not matched to a gene: 8. The length of the CDR3 is 17 residues. Looked up from germline, CDR1 is MDHEN and CDR2 is SYDVKM. CDR3 nucleotide sequence: TGTGCCAGCAGTTCACGGACTAGCGGGTCGTTCACAGATACGCAGTATTTT. Encoded protein: CASSSRTSGSFTDTQYF. Variable domain in full (rest from reference TRBV28 and TRBJ2-3): DVKVTQSSRYLVKRTGEKVFLECVQDMDHENMFWYRQDPGLGLRLIYFSYDVKMKEKGDIPEGYSVSREKKERFSLILESASTNQTSMYLCASSSRTSGSFTDTQYFGPGTRLTVL.

The chain carries TRBV3-1 (or the pseudogene TRBV3-2) and TRBJ1-2; D is uncertain. With 4 bases removed from V and 2 bases from J, the gap between germline ends came to 8 bases. The CDR3 has 13 amino acids. Looked up from germline, CDR1 is LGHDT and CDR2 is YNNKEL (reference sequence). The CDR3: CASSPDGNYGYTF. For the CDR3, the DNA is TGTGCCAGCAGCCCCGACGGGAACTATGGCTACACCTTC.

The chain carries TRBV6-1 and TRBJ2-6, with D tentatively TRBD1 (5 bases). The germline CDR1 and CDR2 sequences are MNHNS and SASEGT. The germline V and J ends were trimmed by 2 bases and 8 bases, with 13 bases remaining between them. The CDR3 extends over 15 amino acids. The CDR3 sequence is CASSEPQGWTNVLTF. CDR3 nucleotide sequence: TGTGCCAGCAGTGAACCGCAGGGATGGACCAACGTCCTGACTTTC.

The chain employs TRBV5-1 and TRBJ2-5; 8 bases align to TRBD2. Germline V gene lookup returns CDR1 SGHRS and CDR2 YFSETQ. The junction had 17 bases not matched to a gene; V was cut back by 7 bases and J by 6 bases. The CDR3 consists of 16 residues. The DNA for the CDR3 is TGCGCCAGCGTCCTCAGCGGGGGTACTAATGAGAAGACCCAGTACTTC. Amino acid sequence: CASVLSGGTNEKTQYF.

The chain links TRBV19 to TRBJ1-1; no reliable D call. The CDR3 runs 12 residues. CDR1 and CDR2 (germline): LNHDA, SQIVND (reference sequence). V was shortened by 4 bases and J by 4 bases, with 7 bases between the two germline ends. This CDR3 is CASSSRFTEAFF. CDR3 nucleotide sequence: TGTGCCAGTAGTAGCAGGTTCACTGAAGCTTTCTTT. The whole variable domain, filled in from reference TRBV19 and TRBJ1-1, reads DGGITQSPKYLFRKEGQNVTLSCEQNLNHDAMYWYRQDPGQGLRLIYYSQIVNDFQKGDIAEGYSVSREKKESFPLTVTSAQKNPTAFYLCASSSRFTEAFFGQGTRLTVV.

This clone has just a few counts. The chain employs TRBV5-8 and TRBJ2-1, with D perhaps matching TRBD2 (6 bases). The V end was cut by 7 bases, the J end by 7 bases, with 24 bases between. Germline CDR1 SGHTS, CDR2 YDEGEE. This CDR3 region has 16 residues. The CDR3 sequence: CASFSRGTPWDNEQFF. In DNA, the CDR3 is TGTGCCAGCTTCTCGCGTGGGACTCCCTGGGATAATGAGCAGTTCTTC.

This sequence joins TRBV6-5 and TRBJ1-4; D unresolved. Germline CDR1 and CDR2: MNHEY and SVGAGI. Trimming stripped 6 bases from V and 8 bases from J, with 7 bases between. The CDR3 totals 11 residues. CDR3 in amino acids: CASRRWEKLFF. The CDR3 coding sequence is TGTGCCAGCAGGCGATGGGAAAAACTGTTTTTT.